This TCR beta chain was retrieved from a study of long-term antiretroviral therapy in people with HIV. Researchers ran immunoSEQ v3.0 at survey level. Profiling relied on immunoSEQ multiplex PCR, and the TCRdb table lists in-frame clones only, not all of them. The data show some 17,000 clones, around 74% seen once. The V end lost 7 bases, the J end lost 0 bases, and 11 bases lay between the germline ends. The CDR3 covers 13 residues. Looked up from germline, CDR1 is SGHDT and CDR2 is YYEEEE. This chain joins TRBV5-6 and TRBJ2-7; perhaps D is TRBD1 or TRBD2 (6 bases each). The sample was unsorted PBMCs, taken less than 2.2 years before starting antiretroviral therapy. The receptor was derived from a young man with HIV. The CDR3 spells CASRGGGSYEQYF. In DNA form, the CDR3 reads TGTGCCAGCCGCGGAGGGGGCTCCTACGAGCAGTACTTC. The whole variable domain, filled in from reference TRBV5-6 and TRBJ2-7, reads DAGVTQSPTHLIKTRGQQVTLRCSPKSGHDTVSWYQQALGQGPQFIFQYYEEEERQRGNFPDRFSGHQFPNYSSELNVNALLLGDSALYLCASRGGGSYEQYFGPGTRLTVT.